The 21 T cell receptor beta chains below come from one sample, sequenced in a study of cytomegalovirus exposure and HLA in healthy donors (dated by TCRdb to the late 2010s). Library prep was done by the immunoSEQ multiplex PCR assay. A mixture of 60 forward primers for TCR Vbeta segments and 13 reverse primers for TCR Jbeta segments was used in the multiplex PCR. The table comes from immuneACCESS by way of TCRdb, which keeps in-frame sequences with V and J called. Part of the clones is missing from these tables; in studies checked, under half for an unresolved V gene and the rest for unknown reasons. In this sample's table one finds around 50,000 clones. The ten largest account for approximately 6.5% of the sample. What was sequenced was PBMCs. All receptors derive from a middle-aged woman in good health and CMV-seronegative.

The chain is built from TRBV29-1 and TRBJ1-3; D unclear. V dropped 2 bases and J dropped 1 base, with 9 bases sitting between them. In germline, CDR1 is SQVTM, CDR2 ANQGSEA. CDR3 length equals 14 residues. CDR3 residues: CSVELGLSGNTIYF. DNA for the CDR3: TGCAGCGTTGAACTAGGACTTTCTGGAAACACCATATATTTT.

Of note for this clone: No DNA is shown, since the ends of the CDR3 on it are uncertain; the CDR3 is the one TCRdb lists. Other DNA sequences in the same sample also yield this CDR3. The chain couples TRBV30 to TRBJ1-6; the table calls TRBD1, which could not be checked here. The CDR3 contains 13 residues when both ends are counted. Germline CDR1 and CDR2: GTSNPN and SVGIG (reference sequence). The CDR3 reads CAWHVGRGSPLHF.

The genes are TRBV19 and TRBJ1-5; TRBD1 might be the D (5 bases). V was cut by 3 bases and J by 5 bases, with 8 bases left in between. The germline gives CDR1 LNHDA, CDR2 SQIVND (reference sequence). The length of the CDR3 is 13 residues. The CDR3 DNA reads as TGTGCCAGTAGTATCCCCAGGGATCAGCCCCAGCATTTT. It encodes CASSIPRDQPQHF.

This rearrangement joins TRBV7-9 to TRBJ1-2; D is undetermined. CDR3 length: 12 amino acids. The ends were cut back, 3 bases at V and 8 bases at J, with 10 bases in the middle. CDR1 is SEHNR and CDR2 is FQNEAQ in the germline V gene (reference sequence). The CDR3 here is CASSFGSGGYTF. The CDR3 nucleotides read TGTGCCAGCAGCTTTGGGAGCGGCGGCTACACCTTC.

The V gene is TRBV10-3, the J gene TRBJ2-5, with D possibly TRBD2 on 7 matching bases. Germline CDR1 is ENHRY and CDR2 is SYGVKD. V lost 8 bases to trimming and J lost 5 bases, with 18 bases between them. The CDR3 has 14 residues. CDR3 region: CAIPRQGRGETQYF. As DNA, the CDR3 is TGTGCCATCCCTAGGCAGGGGCGGGGGGAGACCCAGTACTTC.

The CDR3 loop is CASKLGQPNEKLFF. The CDR3 DNA reads as TGTGCCAGCAAGTTGGGACAGCCTAATGAAAAACTGTTTTTT. The chain employs TRBV2 and TRBJ1-4; TRBD1 aligns across 7 bases. V lost 7 bases to trimming and J lost 3 bases; unmatched junction nucleotides: 5. Germline V CDR1 and CDR2: SNHLY, FYNNEI. The CDR3 contains 14 residues.

The J gene is TRBJ2-7, the V gene TRBV2; D unclear. CDR1 and CDR2 (germline): SNHLY, FYNNEI. The V end lost 6 bases, the J end lost 0 bases, and 12 bases lay between the germline ends. This CDR3 has 14 residues. CDR3 bases: TGTGCCAGCAGCGGTCTTTTGAGCTCCTACGAGCAGTACTTC. This gives the protein CASSGLLSSYEQYF.

The chain employs TRBV25-1 and TRBJ2-5; TRBD2 matches at 10 bases. The end of the DNA aligns better with TRBJ2-7, so the J call may be wrong. In germline, CDR1 is MGHDK, CDR2 SYGVNS. This CDR3 is 15 amino acids long. The CDR3 DNA reads as TGTGCCAGCAGTGAGGCACTAGCGGGGACCTACGAGCAGTACTTC. Translated: CASSEALAGTYEQYF.

This rearrangement joins TRBV7-2 to TRBJ1-2; TRBD1 might be the D (6 bases). In germline, CDR1 is SGHTA, CDR2 FQGNSA. The CDR3 contains 16 residues. Trimming removed 2 bases from V and 3 bases from J, with 16 bases in between. CDR3 sequence: CASSLHRELVDYGYTF. CDR3 sequence (DNA): TGTGCCAGCAGCTTACACAGGGAATTGGTGGACTATGGCTACACCTTC. Together with reference TRBV7-2 and TRBJ1-2, the CDR3 gives the full variable domain: GAGVSQSPSNKVTEKGKDVELRCDPISGHTALYWYRQSLGQGLEFLIYFQGNSAPDKSGLPSDRFSAERTGGSVSTLTIQRTQQEDSAVYLCASSLHRELVDYGYTFGSGTRLTVV.

V is TRBV19 and J is TRBJ1-1; 9 bases are shared with TRBD1. The germline gives CDR1 LNHDA, CDR2 SQIVND (reference sequence). With 6 bases clipped from V and 0 bases from J, the junction kept 8 bases outside the gene matches. There are 16 residues in the CDR3. As DNA, the CDR3 is TGTGCCAGTAGCGAGGGACAGGGCAAGATGAACACTGAAGCTTTCTTT. This encodes CASSEGQGKMNTEAFF. The full variable domain, completed using reference TRBV19 and TRBJ1-1, is DGGITQSPKYLFRKEGQNVTLSCEQNLNHDAMYWYRQDPGQGLRLIYYSQIVNDFQKGDIAEGYSVSREKKESFPLTVTSAQKNPTAFYLCASSEGQGKMNTEAFFGQGTRLTVV.

Notes on this clone: A read error may account for a junction end that differs from germline. The V call is TRBV7-9, the J call TRBJ2-7; 9 positions match TRBD1. Germline V gives CDR1 SEHNR, CDR2 FQNEAQ (reference sequence). There are 17 residues in the CDR3. The CDR3 DNA sequence: TGTGCCAGCAGCACGAATCAACGGACAGGGGTCGGGAACGAGCAGTCCTTC. Its protein product is CASSTNQRTGVGNEQSF.

The chain recombines TRBV28 with TRBJ2-7; 9 nucleotides align to TRBD1. This CDR3 spans 15 amino acids. Trimming removed 8 bases from V and 4 bases from J; junction bases left unmatched: 12. The germline V gene has CDR1 MDHEN and CDR2 SYDVKM. The CDR3 loop is CASRRGGQGVYEQYF. The DNA for the CDR3 is TGTGCCAGCCGGAGAGGGGGACAGGGTGTATACGAGCAGTACTTC.

The V gene is TRBV4-1, the J gene TRBJ1-1, with D possibly matching TRBD1 (5 bases). The germline CDR1 and CDR2 sequences are MGHRA and YSYEKL. This CDR3 contains 14 residues. Trimming took 3 bases from V and 5 from J, leaving 13 bases between them. The CDR3 bases are TGCGCCAGCAGCCAGGCGGGGGGGGAGACTGAAGCTTTCTTT. This gives the protein CASSQAGGETEAFF.

The chain is built from TRBV4-1 and TRBJ2-3; 12 bases match TRBD2. Germline lookup yields CDR1 MGHRA and CDR2 YSYEKL. CDR3 length: 19 residues. Trimming cost V 0 bases and J 2 bases; bases outside gene matches: 9. The CDR3, as DNA: TGCGCCAGCAGCCAAGAGGCCCCCCGACTAGCGGGGGACACAGATACGCAGTATTTT. Its protein is CASSQEAPRLAGDTDTQYF.

V is TRBV29-1 and J is TRBJ1-4; maybe TRBD1 (6 bases). There are 13 residues in the CDR3. The germline gives CDR1 SQVTM, CDR2 ANQGSEA. V lost 7 bases and J lost 5, with 14 bases in between. CDR3 nucleotides: TGCAGCGCTCAGAGGGGGATAAATGAAAAACTGTTTTTT. It yields the protein CSAQRGINEKLFF.

CDR3 bases: TGTGCCAGCAGTCCACGGGGAGCCAGGTCCTACGAGCAGTACTTC. Its protein product is CASSPRGARSYEQYF. The V gene is TRBV2, the J gene TRBJ2-7; tentative D call: TRBD2 (5 bases). The germline CDR1 and CDR2 sequences are SNHLY and FYNNEI. V gave up 5 bases and J gave up 1 base, with 15 bases separating them. The CDR3 is made up of 15 amino acids.

This sequence joins TRBV4-3 and TRBJ1-3, with 7 bases aligning to TRBD1. Germline V gene sequence: CDR1 LGHNA, CDR2 YSLEER. The CDR3 is 15 amino acids. Unmatched junction bases numbered 6, after V lost 3 bases and J lost 4 bases. The CDR3 here is CASSQGTDTGNTIYF. Written as DNA, the CDR3 is TGCGCCAGCAGCCAGGGGACAGATACAGGAAACACCATATATTTT.

V and J are TRBV7-9 and TRBJ1-2, with D possibly matching TRBD1 (6 bases). This CDR3 contains 17 residues. V lost 2 bases and J lost 0, with 16 bases in between. The germline V gene has CDR1 SEHNR and CDR2 FQNEAQ (reference sequence). CDR3 in amino acids: CASSLPAGTLTNYGYTF. The DNA for the CDR3 is TGTGCCAGCAGCTTACCCGCCGGGACATTAACTAACTATGGCTACACCTTC.

The chain is built from TRBV4-3 and TRBJ1-2; TRBD1 might be the D (5 bases). Germline V gene sequence: CDR1 LGHNA, CDR2 YSLEER. The CDR3 totals 20 residues. Trimming left V 0 bases short and J 2 bases short, with 25 bases between. CDR3 nucleotides: TGCGCCAGCAGCCAAGAGGAAGGGATGCGACAGTCGGGTGAAAACTATGGCTACACCTTC. This codes for CASSQEEGMRQSGENYGYTF.

The rearrangement uses TRBV18 and TRBJ1-1, with no clear D. The CDR3 is 16 residues long. Trimming removed 3 bases from V and 1 base from J, with 15 bases in between. Germline V lookup: CDR1 KGHSH, CDR2 LQKENI. CDR3 DNA sequence: TGTGCCAGCTCACCCCGGGTTCTTAGCTCGAACACTGAAGCTTTCTTT. It translates to CASSPRVLSSNTEAFF. Variable domain in full (rest from reference TRBV18 and TRBJ1-1): NAGVMQNPRHLVRRRGQEARLRCSPMKGHSHVYWYRQLPEEGLKFMVYLQKENIIDESGMPKERFSAEFPKEGPSILRIQQVVRGDSAAYFCASSPRVLSSNTEAFFGQGTRLTVV.

This chain links TRBV4-2 with TRBJ2-3; 10 bases agree with TRBD2. The ends lost 0 bases at V and 3 bases at J; junction bases unmatched: 18. The germline V gene has CDR1 LGHNA and CDR2 YNFKEQ. This CDR3 is built from 21 residues. CDR3: CASSQDSNPLVGLAETDTQYF. CDR3 coding DNA: TGTGCCAGCAGCCAAGATTCCAACCCTCTGGTCGGACTAGCGGAGACAGATACGCAGTATTTT.